Detailed here is one TCR beta chain. This clone's antigen is unknown. One end of the junction does not line up with germline, which may come from a read error. Spanning cysteine to phenylalanine, the CDR3 consists of 15 amino acids. The retained sequence is limited to the CDR3, 45 bases, with the frame set at the first base. As encoded in the germline V gene (reference sequence), CDR1 is SEHNR while CDR2 is FQNEAQ. This entry comes from a study of cytomegalovirus exposure and HLA in healthy donors (TCRdb year 2017). Regarding the study in general: An earlier analysis of 587 of the donors reported roughly 300 Gb of sequence data and 117 million unique TCR beta sequences from about 180 million T cells. An early release that covered several hundred HLA-typed donors contained 300 to 350 gigabases of sequencing data and tens of millions of unique TCR sequences. The genetic ancestry cluster associated with self-reported Caucasian donors included about 84% of the 398 genotyped donors. The study aimed to test whether signatures of past pathogen exposure could be identified by cataloging public T cell receptors. Using immunosequencing, the study profiled T cell repertoires from about 650 subjects and related those repertoires to cytomegalovirus serostatus. A separate validation cohort of roughly 130 different subjects was used in addition to the approximately 670-subject first cohort. To predict cytomegalovirus infection status, the study combined high-throughput TCR immunosequencing, statistical association of individual TCRs with disease status, and machine learning. In a later analysis, previously published TCR beta repertoires from hundreds of donors were re-analyzed and high-resolution HLA genotyping was added so that TCR occurrence patterns could be studied. In the later analysis, no new phenotypic data were used to find candidate immune exposures; instead, reliance was placed on TCR beta sequences and their occurrence across donors. An earlier analysis of 587 of the donors used high-throughput TCR beta sequencing to judge whether each TCR beta V gene segment behaved as functional or pseudogenic. Donor age, sex, ethnicity and CMV serostatus were compiled together with the repertoire data. A later genetic analysis took genome-wide SNP genotypes for about three fifths of the 666 donors and used that subset as a discovery cohort. Every repertoire in the discovery cohort had been generated on one and the same sequencing platform. Class I and class II HLA loci were covered by the typing at four-digit resolution. The number of donors typed differed by locus, with roughly 620-640 for A, B, C, DRB1 and DQB1, more than 500 for DQA1, approximately 570 for DPA1, and around 450 for DPB1. Several DR-DQ haplotypes were handled as single units for association and clustering, since linkage in the cohort was strong. Among almost 400 genotyped donors of the cohort, an average of around 240,000 unique TCR beta nucleotide sequences were sequenced per donor, about a sixth of them non-productive.

The library was produced with the immunoSEQ multiplex PCR assay. A mixture of 60 forward primers for TCR Vbeta segments and 13 reverse primers for TCR Jbeta segments was used in the multiplex PCR. Amplification of the CDR3 region of rearranged TCR beta genes was performed with a multiplex PCR assay on genomic DNA. On the Illumina HiSeq System, the amplified TCR beta libraries were sequenced as 87-base-pair reads. The authors' analysis ran thus. Across the 600 to 700 repertoires, a later analysis counted roughly 84 million unique TCR beta chains, around 10 million of which were shared by at least two donors. Raw reads were error-corrected and collapsed into unique sequences with a nearest-neighbor algorithm that merged closely related sequences to remove PCR and sequencing errors. To assign V, D and J gene segments, CDR3 sequences were aligned to IMGT reference sequences. Each retained sequence needed at least a six-nucleotide match to both a V gene segment and a J gene segment. A rearrangement was called productive if the CDR3 had no stop codons and remained in frame with V and J, and every other rearrangement was called non-productive. Following IMGT convention, CDR3 was defined as the stretch from the second conserved V-encoded cysteine up to the conserved J-encoded phenylalanine. The earlier analysis of 500 to 650 of the donors excluded any sequence lacking an unambiguous match to a single V gene segment. In an earlier analysis of around 590 of the donors, a V segment was called functional when productive rearrangements were above 56.7%, and segregating when the standard deviation between donors exceeded 5%. A statistical classification framework was built to diagnose cytomegalovirus status from the catalog of TCR beta chain sequences. V and J gene assignment, in a later analysis, came from comparing TCR nucleotide sequences with IMGT/GENE-DB human TR gene sequences. The TCRdist pipeline was used in a later analysis to assign CDR3 sequences and most-parsimonious VDJ recombination scenarios. In a later analysis, each TCR beta chain was defined by its CDR3 amino acid sequence together with its V-gene family, and reads lacking a unique V-gene family were excluded. A later analysis removed 450 to 600 highly shared, low-generation-probability nucleotide sequences to deal with suspected cross-contamination and a sequencing artifact. In a later analysis, a clonal expansion index was calculated for each public chain from normalized within-repertoire ranks of inferred template counts. In a later analysis, generation probabilities were computed with a VDJ recombination model fitted to out-of-frame rearrangements, and the resulting probabilities were checked against IGoR. In a later analysis, hypergeometric tests were used to score TCR-TCR, TCR-HLA and TCR-CMV co-occurrence, with a repertoire-size bias correction applied to TCR pairs. False discovery rates were estimated in a later analysis by permuting HLA or CMV assignments 20 times. In a later analysis, co-occurring TCRs were grouped with DBSCAN, and TCRdist sequence similarity was added when clustering was performed within HLA-allele-positive subsets. Repertoires with fewer than 30,000 or more than 120,000 public chains, plus five repertoires with anomalous nucleotide sharing, were excluded from co-occurrence clustering. Held by TCRdb, this immuneACCESS table contains in-frame sequences only and omits some clones. Under half of the omission traces to an unresolved V gene where checked; the cause of the rest is unknown. V, J and clone size were drawn from that table, and D and trimming were deduced from the DNA. In this sample the table shows about 150,000 clones, roughly 80% of which occur a single time. The top ten hold 1.5% to 2% of the sample.

The cohort consisted of some 670 healthy bone marrow donors. At the time of sampling, all cohort members were nominally healthy, though unrecorded immune exposures were likely present. The donor was CMV seronegative and belonged to the group of roughly 330 seronegative cohort members. Every donor gave a peripheral blood sample, and the peripheral blood mononuclear cells from that sample were used for TCR beta sequencing. The Qiagen DNeasy Blood Extraction Kit was used to extract genomic DNA from the blood cell samples. Overall study outcomes, separate from this receptor: Some IMGT-functional V segments, including TRBV6-2 and TRBV6-3, could not be distinguished by the 87-base-pair reads and were therefore excluded. Because HLA typing was unavailable for some donors at each locus, only the typed subset was used in association tests. The study gave a list of about 170 TCR beta chains associated with cytomegalovirus. A later genetic analysis reported fewer N-insertions in productive TCRs among donors in an Asian-associated ancestry cluster than the roughly 700-donor mean. The classifier was reported to diagnose cytomegalovirus status with high specificity and sensitivity in both the original cohort and the validation cohort. The authors suggested that the approach could potentially be generalized to other disease states and immunological phenotypes. Immune exposure information for the cohort was limited to CMV serostatus. The presence/absence analyses assumed that sequencing depth was roughly uniform across donors, and that assumption may not be true. In a later analysis, the rate of TCR association differed among HLA loci, with DRB1 alleles having the most associated TCRs and HLA-C alleles having the fewest. V-gene and J-gene trimming of TCR beta chains was associated with a missense DCLRE1C variant in a later genetic analysis, and the association was replicated in an independent cohort. Strong co-occurrence of HLA alleles, especially DR and DQ, made assigning TCR associations to individual alleles difficult. In an earlier analysis of some 640 of the donors, most TCR beta V segments were observed in productive rearrangements about 87% or about 30% of the time, broadly matching IMGT annotations. Correlated functional status among segregating V segments might be attributable to linkage disequilibrium, but an unknown experimental factor could not be ruled out. Because counts were too low, about 15 rarely observed V segments, including chromosome 9 orphons, were left out of the earlier analysis of a few hundred of the donors. A later analysis reported that several top co-occurrence clusters appeared linked to parvovirus B19, influenza, CMV and Epstein-Barr virus. The cohort was sequenced for TCR beta chains only, and without alpha or paired-chain data the features that could be detected were limited. According to a later analysis, most CMV-associated TCR beta chains appeared to be HLA-restricted, and the HLA associations seemed to be driven largely by CMV exposure. Across donors, most TCR sequences were observed very rarely, whereas some public TCRs were present in many individuals. In vitro tests confirmed that a few of the cytomegalovirus-associated TCR beta chains recognize cytomegalovirus antigens. A further reported finding was that TCR beta sequences accurately predicted the HLA-A and HLA-B alleles for most subjects in the first cohort. A cluster of highly shared sequence variants was judged likely to be a technical artifact of the sequencing pipeline. Compared with equally common non-associated chains, HLA-associated TCR beta chains in a later analysis were more clonally expanded and had lower generation probabilities. In a later analysis, 15,000 to 20,000 TCR beta sequences were associated with specific HLA alleles at a false discovery rate of 0.05.

Sequenced: PBMCs. The rearranged chain carries TRBV7-9 and TRBJ2-3; the D region possibly corresponds to TRBD1 (5 bases align). The clonotype comes from a woman aged 40 to 50 in good health and CMV-seronegative. This receptor has the CDR3 CSSSLVGAPMDTQYF. The base sequence is TGTTCCAGCAGCTTAGTTGGGGCGCCTATGGATACGCAGTATTTT.